This T cell receptor beta chain was observed in a study of T-cell reconstitution after alpha-beta-depleted transplantation in children (dated by TCRdb to the mid-2010s). For context, the study as a whole: The study quantitatively tracked T-cell immune reconstitution after TCRalphabeta/CD19-depleted allogeneic hematopoietic cell transplantation in children using TCR repertoire profiling.

Beyond this particular receptor, the publication reports: Hyperexpanded clone frequencies declined over subsequent months; after one year, T-cell counts and TCRbeta diversity were mostly attributed to newly produced T cells. In some patients, the high TCRbeta diversity seen at day 60 was put down to recipient T cells and intrathymic progenitors that had survived conditioning. About two months after transplant, the apparently early recovery of alphabetaT-cell counts reportedly depended on just several hundred clones that had expanded rapidly and came from non-depleted graft cells.

The library relied on PCR. TCRdb records Illumina HiSeq 2500 as the sequencer. To normalize quantification of the TCRbeta repertoire, the TCR libraries were built with molecular barcoding that relied on unique molecular identifiers. Using fastp at Q25 and MiXCR, TCRdb reprocessed the public reads and kept productive beta chains. Merged by CDR3 protein, the rows form single entries marked with the most common genes and DNA. The sample contains just over 950,000 distinct CDR3 sequences, 25% to 35% of them found a single time. Over 25% of the sample lies in the top ten. This specimen's treatment or condition label, interpreted: allogeneic hematopoietic cell transplantation with graft depleted of TCRalphabeta T cells and CD19 B cells. The children who served as transplant recipients had been given grafts of TCRalphabeta/CD19-depleted allogeneic hematopoietic cells. From its cysteine to its phenylalanine, the CDR3 spans 14 amino acids. Kept here is only the CDR3 DNA, which spans 42 bases and is read in frame from base 1. V loses 6 bases of germline sequence and J loses 4 bases, and the interval between the two ends is 17 bases. Via the germline V gene (reference sequence), CDR1 is DFQATT and CDR2 SNEGSKA.

Only a few counts were recorded for this clonotype. Its recognized antigen is unknown. Base qualities are missing; no much larger clone stands one base away. This sequence originates from a boy younger than two who had a stem cell transplant for SCID, so the T cells may come from the graft donor. Recombination connected TRBV20-1 to TRBJ2-3; the D gene cannot be resolved reliably. The sequencing here drew on PBMCs, mostly from graft donor cells, taken 360 days after TCRalphabeta/CD19-depleted stem cell transplant. CDR3 loop: CSAPTVTRPDTQYF. The nucleotides are TGCAGTGCACCTACAGTAACCCGACCAGATACGCAGTATTTT.